Listed here are 19 T cell receptor beta chains from one sample, sequenced in a study of shared clonotypes between healthy human individuals. Only in-frame clones appear in the TCRdb table, and some are missing; sequencing was by immunoSEQ multiplex PCR. The table records around 2.1 million clones, approximately 94% of them present only once. CD45RO-negative cells were positively selected for CCR7, leaving out terminally differentiated effector memory CD45RA+ cells. Material for sequencing was naive CD8+ T cells from PBMCs. These receptors all stem from a man aged 18 to 30 in good health. Some clones in this sample may be carry-over from other donors' samples.

V is TRBV19 and J is TRBJ2-7; weak D call: TRBD1 (5 bases). Germline lookup yields CDR1 LNHDA and CDR2 SQIVND (reference sequence). The CDR3 has 14 amino acids. The V gene lost 6 bases and the J gene lost 4 bases, with 16 bases spanning the gap. The CDR3: CASSLWGTFYEQYF. In DNA form, the CDR3 reads TGTGCCAGTAGCCTCTGGGGCACGTTTTACGAGCAGTACTTC.

CDR3 loop: CASSPSGQGDPNYGYTF. CDR3 in DNA: TGCGCCAGCAGCCCATCGGGACAGGGGGACCCTAACTATGGCTACACCTTC. The gene calls are TRBV4-1 and TRBJ1-2; TRBD1 matches 11 bases. V lost 4 bases, J lost 0 bases, and 7 bases stayed unmatched. Germline V gene data show CDR1 as MGHRA and CDR2 as YSYEKL. The CDR3 is made up of 17 amino acids.

The chain employs TRBV13 and TRBJ2-4, with D tentatively TRBD1 or TRBD2 (5 bases each). There are 14 residues in the CDR3. Trimming removed 4 bases at V and 4 bases at J, with 11 bases between. Germline V gives CDR1 PRHDT, CDR2 FYEKMQ (reference sequence). The CDR3 DNA follows: TGTGCCAGCAGCTACGGGACGGGGAAAAACATTCAGTACTTC. This sequence encodes CASSYGTGKNIQYF.

The CDR3 DNA reads TGTGCCAGCAGCCCGGAACCTACAGGGGACCTCGACGAGCAGTACTTC. Translating it yields CASSPEPTGDLDEQYF. The chain couples TRBV5-5 to TRBJ2-7; 7 nucleotides align to TRBD1. Per germline, CDR1 SGHKS and CDR2 YYEKEE (reference sequence). CDR3 size: 16 residues. V was pared by 4 bases and J by 5 bases, with 15 bases of the junction left unmatched.

This rearrangement joins TRBV27 to TRBJ1-1, with a possible D match to TRBD1 (5 bases). V lost 2 bases to trimming and J lost 4 bases, with 14 bases between them. The CDR3 totals 15 residues. Looked up from germline, CDR1 is MNHEY and CDR2 is SMNVEV (reference sequence). The CDR3 DNA reads TGTGCCAGCAGTTTAGTCTCGGCAGGGACCACTGAAGCTTTCTTT. Its translation is CASSLVSAGTTEAFF.

V usage is TRBV5-6 and J usage is TRBJ2-5; D could derive from TRBD1 or TRBD2 (6 bases each). Near its end, the DNA agrees better with TRBJ2-7, so the J call may be wrong. Germline CDR1 and CDR2: SGHDT and YYEEEE. This CDR3 is built from 17 residues. CDR3 amino acids: CASSLGLGGRETYEQYF. The CDR3 nucleotides are TGTGCCAGCAGCCTTGGTTTAGGGGGACGGGAGACCTACGAGCAGTACTTC.

V usage is TRBV4-3 and J usage is TRBJ2-5; TRBD2 matches at 7 bases. The CDR3 covers 15 residues. J gave up 5 bases and V 1 base, and 7 bases lay outside the gene matches. Germline V gives CDR1 LGHNA, CDR2 YSLEER. CDR3 DNA sequence: TGCGCCAGCAGCCAAGCGGGAGGCTTTGTGGAGACCCAGTACTTC. Its protein product is CASSQAGGFVETQYF.

The chain combines TRBV27 with TRBJ2-7; 9 bases map to TRBD2. From germline, CDR1 is MNHEY and CDR2 SMNVEV (reference sequence). The CDR3 totals 16 residues. The V segment lost 1 base and the J segment 0 bases; nucleotides outside the gene matches: 4. This chain's CDR3 is CASSLLAGEYSYEQYF. The CDR3 nucleotides are TGTGCCAGCAGTTTATTAGCGGGGGAATACTCCTACGAGCAGTACTTC.

The V gene is TRBV9, the J gene TRBJ1-1; D gene uncertain. Germline CDR1 and CDR2: SGDLS and YYNGEE. The CDR3 extends over 14 amino acids. Trimming removed 0 bases at V and 7 bases at J, with 13 bases between. CDR3 in DNA: TGTGCCAGCAGCGTAGGTTTCAATCTCTATGAAGCTTTCTTT. It yields the protein CASSVGFNLYEAFF.

The CDR3 region is CASSRRFGQETQYF. The CDR3 DNA follows: TGTGCCAGCAGCCGCCGATTCGGCCAAGAGACCCAGTACTTC. This chain links TRBV27 with TRBJ2-5; the D is unclear. Germline-derived CDR1 and CDR2 are MNHEY and SMNVEV (reference sequence). V was pared by 6 bases and J by 1 base, with 12 bases between. This CDR3 contains 14 residues.

The V and J genes are TRBV30 and TRBJ1-2; the D is unclear. The V and J ends lost 1 base and 4 bases respectively, with 7 bases between them. The CDR3 has 12 residues. Germline values: CDR1 GTSNPN, CDR2 SVGIG (reference sequence). CDR3: CAWSGRSYGYTF. For the CDR3, the DNA is TGTGCCTGGAGTGGACGGAGCTATGGCTACACCTTC.

Only a few counts were recorded for this clone. The chain recombines TRBV4-2 with TRBJ2-6; TRBD1 matches 9 bases. J was trimmed by 0 bases and V by 4 bases; bases with no gene match: 1. CDR1 LGHNA and CDR2 YNFKEQ come from the germline V gene. The CDR3 extends over 16 amino acids. The CDR3 DNA reads as TGTGCCAGCAGCCCGACAGGGGGCTCTGGGGCCAACGTCCTGACTTTC. Protein product: CASSPTGGSGANVLTF.

In this sample, this clone turned up once. The gene calls are TRBV7-9 and TRBJ2-2; D remains unclear. Germline loops: CDR1 SEHNR, CDR2 FQNEAQ (reference sequence). The V end lost 6 bases, the J end lost 5 bases, and 13 bases lay between the germline ends. This CDR3 comprises 14 residues. CDR3 amino acids: CASSTVLKTGELFF. The CDR3 DNA sequence: TGTGCCAGCAGTACGGTGTTAAAAACCGGGGAGCTGTTTTTT.

The gene calls are TRBV6-1 and TRBJ1-5; 9 nucleotides line up with TRBD1. V lost 1 base to trimming and J lost 5 bases; unmatched junction nucleotides: 6. Germline CDR1 is MNHNS and CDR2 is SASEGT. CDR3 size: 16 residues. CDR3 protein: CASSEVWGTGYQPQHF. CDR3 DNA sequence: TGTGCCAGCAGTGAAGTGTGGGGGACAGGGTATCAGCCCCAGCATTTT.

This clone was seen a single time. The J gene is TRBJ1-4, the V gene TRBV27; D unclear. Trimming cost V 1 base and J 8 bases, with 17 bases left between them. There are 16 residues in the CDR3. Germline loops: CDR1 MNHEY, CDR2 SMNVEV (reference sequence). DNA of the CDR3: TGTGCCAGCAGTTTATTACCCGGCAGCCACTTCGAAAAACTGTTTTTT. Residues: CASSLLPGSHFEKLFF.

The rearrangement links TRBV19 to TRBJ2-2, with 7 positions matching TRBD1. Unmatched junction bases numbered 2, after V lost 3 bases and J lost 1 base. Germline V gives CDR1 LNHDA, CDR2 SQIVND (reference sequence). The CDR3 is made up of 15 amino acids. CDR3 coding DNA: TGTGCCAGTAGTATTTGGGACAGGAACACCGGGGAGCTGTTTTTT. Its protein is CASSIWDRNTGELFF.

V usage is TRBV28 and J usage is TRBJ1-2, with 7 bases identical to TRBD1. The V and J ends lost 5 bases and 0 bases, in that order; junction bases with no gene match: 3. The length of the CDR3 is 14 residues. Germline values: CDR1 MDHEN, CDR2 SYDVKM. DNA of the CDR3: TGTGCCAGCAGTAACAGGGGAGCTAACTATGGCTACACCTTC. This translates into CASSNRGANYGYTF.

This sequence joins TRBV30 and TRBJ2-7, with no clear D. Per the germline V gene, CDR1 is GTSNPN and CDR2 is SVGIG (reference sequence). The CDR3 length is 13 residues. V was shortened by 1 base and J by 2 bases, with 9 bases between the two germline ends. The CDR3 spells CAWSGSPTYEQYF. In nucleotides, the CDR3 is TGTGCCTGGAGTGGCAGCCCCACCTACGAGCAGTACTTC.

Comment on this clone: Other DNA sequences of this sample code for an identical CDR3. V usage is TRBV29-1 and J usage is TRBJ2-1; 7 bases fit TRBD2. Germline-derived CDR1 and CDR2 are SQVTM and ANQGSEA. The CDR3 length is 14 residues. V shed 3 bases, J shed 0 bases, and the junction held 2 bases outside the gene matches. CDR3 in amino acids: CSVEGGSSYNEQFF. DNA for the CDR3: TGCAGCGTTGAGGGGGGGAGCTCCTACAATGAGCAGTTCTTC.